The 24 T cell receptor beta chains below were found in one sample sequenced in a study of technical replicates of blood from a handful of donors. The protocol was immunoSEQ multiplex PCR, while the TCRdb copy is restricted to in-frame clones and leaves out a portion. This sample has 55,000 to 80,000 clones, with about 90% found just once. Sequenced material: T cells isolated from PBMCs. All receptors derive from a human donor in good health.

The V and J genes are TRBV2 and TRBJ2-5; D perhaps matches TRBD1 (6 bases). The CDR3 is 13 residues long. Germline V gene data show CDR1 as SNHLY and CDR2 as FYNNEI. V dropped 6 bases and J dropped 1 base, with 9 bases sitting between them. The CDR3 here is CASSRTAQETQYF. The CDR3 DNA sequence: TGTGCCAGCAGCCGGACAGCCCAAGAGACCCAGTACTTC.

The rearrangement links TRBV2 to TRBJ2-1, with TRBD2 matching over 11 bases. Germline lookup yields CDR1 SNHLY and CDR2 FYNNEI. Losses at the gene ends were 10 bases for V and 5 bases for J; bases not matched to a gene: 7. The CDR3 spans 14 residues. In DNA, the CDR3 is TGTGCCACCTCCGGGACTAGCGGAAACAATGAGCAGTTCTTC. This sequence encodes CATSGTSGNNEQFF.

The chain combines TRBV9 with TRBJ2-7; 10 bases map to TRBD1. This CDR3 is built from 12 residues. J was trimmed by 6 bases and V by 4 bases; bases with no gene match: 1. Per the germline V gene, CDR1 is SGDLS and CDR2 is YYNGEE. CDR3 nucleotide sequence: TGTGCCAGCAGCCGGACAGGGGGCGAGCAGTACTTC. Translated: CASSRTGGEQYF. Complete variable domain (other parts from reference TRBV9 and TRBJ2-7): DSGVTQTPKHLITATGQRVTLRCSPRSGDLSVYWYQQSLDQGLQFLIQYYNGEERAKGNILERFSAQQFPDLHSELNLSSLELGDSALYFCASSRTGGEQYFGPGTRLTVT.

This clone was observed a handful of times. The chain combines TRBV14 with TRBJ1-1, with no clear D. Trimming shortened V by 0 bases and J by 5 bases, and 10 bases separated the two germline ends. The germline V gene has CDR1 SGHDN and CDR2 FVKESK. The CDR3 loop spans 14 amino acids. The CDR3 bases are TGTGCCAGCAGCCAAGAACTGCGCGGAACTGAAGCTTTCTTT. Its protein product is CASSQELRGTEAFF. The full variable domain, in which reference TRBV14 and TRBJ1-1 provide the parts outside the CDR3, is EAGVTQFPSHSVIEKGQTVTLRCDPISGHDNLYWYRRVMGKEIKFLLHFVKESKQDESGMPNNRFLAERTGGTYSTLKVQPAELEDSGVYFCASSQELRGTEAFFGQGTRLTVV.

The rearrangement uses TRBV2 and TRBJ1-4; 10 bases fit TRBD1. The CDR3 is 15 residues long. CDR1 and CDR2 from the germline V gene are SNHLY and FYNNEI. After removal of 7 bases from V and 7 bases from J, the junction contained 9 bases not matched to a gene. The CDR3: CASILSRDRGEKLFF. As DNA, the CDR3 is TGTGCCAGCATACTATCCCGGGACAGGGGTGAAAAACTGTTTTTT.

This chain uses TRBV30 with TRBJ2-1; 7 bases agree with TRBD1. With V trimmed by 1 base and J by 0 bases, 3 bases remained unmatched. CDR1 is GTSNPN and CDR2 is SVGIG in the germline V gene (reference sequence). This CDR3 contains 15 residues. CDR3 sequence reads: CAWSGTGSSYNEQFF. CDR3 bases: TGTGCCTGGAGTGGGACAGGTAGCTCCTACAATGAGCAGTTCTTC. Full variable domain (outside the CDR3, taken from reference TRBV30 and TRBJ2-1): SQTIHQWPATLVQPVGSPLSLECTVEGTSNPNLYWYRQAAGRGLQLLFYSVGIGQISSEVPQNLSASRPQDRQFILSSKKLLLSDSGFYLCAWSGTGSSYNEQFFGPGTRLTVL.

The chain recombines TRBV6-1 with TRBJ1-1; a weak D match, TRBD1 (6 bases). CDR1 and CDR2 (germline): MNHNS, SASEGT. Trimming stripped 8 bases from V and 8 bases from J, with 18 bases between. The CDR3 has 13 residues. The CDR3 spells CASGLIQGSEAFF. CDR3 nucleotides: TGTGCCAGCGGATTAATACAGGGAAGCGAAGCTTTCTTT.

V gene TRBV7-9 combines with J gene TRBJ2-3; D might be TRBD1 (6 bases). From germline, CDR1 is SEHNR and CDR2 FQNEAQ (reference sequence). CDR3 length: 15 residues. V dropped 5 bases and J dropped 2 bases, with 14 bases sitting between them. CDR3 in amino acids: CASSPPGHHTDTQYF. The CDR3 nucleotides are TGTGCCAGCAGCCCCCCGGGACACCACACAGATACGCAGTATTTT.

The chain links TRBV11-3 to TRBJ2-7; D is possibly TRBD1 (6 bases). The ends were cut back, 0 bases at V and 4 bases at J, with 16 bases in the middle. Germline CDR1 and CDR2: SGHNT and YENEEA. The CDR3 loop spans 16 amino acids. CDR3 coding DNA: TGTGCCAGCAGCTTAGAAGAGCAGGGGAGTGGATACGAGCAGTACTTC. It yields the protein CASSLEEQGSGYEQYF.

The rearrangement links TRBV6-5 to TRBJ2-3; tentative D call: TRBD2 (6 bases). CDR3 size: 13 residues. The V end was cut by 8 bases, the J end by 4 bases, with 13 bases between. Germline assignment: CDR1 MNHEY and CDR2 SVGAGI. In nucleotides, the CDR3 is TGTGCCAGCGAAGGAGGGAGAGCAGATACGCAGTATTTT. It codes for CASEGGRADTQYF.

DNA of the CDR3: TGTGCCAGTAGCAAAACCGGGACTAGCGTTACCGGGGAGCTGTTTTTT. Translated: CASSKTGTSVTGELFF. J is TRBJ2-2 and V is TRBV19, with 10 bases identical to TRBD2. The germline V gene encodes CDR1 LNHDA and CDR2 SQIVND (reference sequence). The CDR3 length is 16 residues. V lost 6 bases and J lost 5; bases outside the gene matches: 9.

The V gene is TRBV20-1, the J gene TRBJ1-2; 9 bases map to TRBD1. This CDR3 region has 11 residues. CDR1 DFQATT and CDR2 SNEGSKA come from the germline V gene (reference sequence). With V trimmed by 5 bases and J by 6 bases, 1 base remained unmatched. CDR3 sequence: CSAGTGNGYTF. As DNA, the CDR3 is TGCAGTGCTGGGACAGGGAATGGCTACACCTTC.

V is TRBV29-1 and J is TRBJ2-2; 7 bases match TRBD1. The junction had 6 bases not matched to a gene; V was cut back by 8 bases and J by 0 bases. In germline, CDR1 is SQVTM, CDR2 ANQGSEA. The CDR3 runs to 14 residues. The CDR3 reads CSSTGISNTGELFF. CDR3 bases: TGCAGCTCGACAGGGATTTCGAACACCGGGGAGCTGTTTTTT.

V and J are TRBV28 and TRBJ2-7; D call uncertain. The CDR3 is 11 amino acids. Germline values: CDR1 MDHEN, CDR2 SYDVKM. The ends were cut back, 6 bases at V and 3 bases at J, with 6 bases in the middle. CDR3 nucleotide sequence: TGTGCCAGCAGCTCTCTCTACGAGCAGTACTTC. Residues: CASSSLYEQYF.

This rearrangement joins TRBV5-6 to TRBJ2-7; tentatively, D is TRBD1 (5 bases). Between the trimmed V and J ends, which lost 5 bases and 3 bases, there was a span of 6 bases. Germline CDR1 reads SGHDT; CDR2 reads YYEEEE. The CDR3 sequence is 11 residues long. The CDR3: CASSRGYEQYF. In DNA, the CDR3 is TGTGCCAGCAGTAGGGGCTACGAGCAGTACTTC.

The chain combines TRBV28 with TRBJ2-7; D is perhaps TRBD1 (6 bases). Trimming shortened V by 8 bases and J by 2 bases, and 19 bases separated the two germline ends. Germline values: CDR1 MDHEN, CDR2 SYDVKM. The CDR3 consists of 15 residues. The CDR3 DNA reads TGTGCCAGCGGAACAACTAGGGGGTATCCCTACGAGCAGTACTTC. Translation: CASGTTRGYPYEQYF. The full variable domain, its missing parts supplied by reference TRBV28 and TRBJ2-7, is DVKVTQSSRYLVKRTGEKVFLECVQDMDHENMFWYRQDPGLGLRLIYFSYDVKMKEKGDIPEGYSVSREKKERFSLILESASTNQTSMYLCASGTTRGYPYEQYFGPGTRLTVT.

V is TRBV6-6 and J is TRBJ1-2; D gene uncertain. Germline assignment: CDR1 MNHNY and CDR2 SVGAGI (reference sequence). Trimming removed 11 bases at V and 3 bases at J, with 10 bases between. The CDR3 sequence is 11 residues long. The CDR3, as DNA: TGTGCCGCACGCCAGTACTATGGCTACACCTTC. Protein sequence: CAARQYYGYTF.

This chain links TRBV6-6 with TRBJ2-2; 7 bases are a match to TRBD2. The CDR3 consists of 14 residues. The junction had 10 bases not matched to a gene; V was cut back by 9 bases and J by 6 bases. Germline CDR1 and CDR2: MNHNY and SVGAGI (reference sequence). CDR3 region: CASFRDYTPGELFF. DNA of the CDR3: TGTGCCAGTTTCAGGGACTACACCCCCGGGGAGCTGTTTTTT.

The chain couples TRBV7-9 to TRBJ2-7; 9 nucleotides agree with TRBD1. The V and J ends lost 4 bases and 3 bases, in that order; junction bases with no gene match: 7. This CDR3 contains 15 residues. Germline V CDR1 and CDR2: SEHNR, FQNEAQ (reference sequence). The CDR3 sequence is CASSSPGQGFYEQYF. The CDR3 DNA sequence: TGTGCCAGCAGCTCACCGGGACAGGGATTCTACGAGCAGTACTTC.

This chain joins TRBV7-7 and TRBJ1-1; possible D gene TRBD1, 6 bases. Germline CDR1 SSHAT, CDR2 FNYEAQ (reference sequence). The CDR3 covers 13 residues. V lost 5 bases to trimming and J lost 1 base, with 8 bases between them. DNA for the CDR3: TGTGCCAGCAGCCCAGGGGAGAACACTGAAGCTTTCTTT. It is translated as CASSPGENTEAFF. Combining the CDR3 with reference TRBV7-7 and TRBJ1-1 gives the whole variable domain GAGVSQSPRYKVTKRGQDVTLRCDPISSHATLYWYQQALGQGPEFLTYFNYEAQPDKSGLPSDRFSAERPEGSISTLTIQRTEQRDSAMYRCASSPGENTEAFFGQGTRLTVV.

The gene calls are TRBV5-8 and TRBJ1-3; D is ambiguous. This CDR3 has 15 amino acids. Trimming left V 5 bases short and J 0 bases short, with 12 bases between. Germline loops: CDR1 SGHTS, CDR2 YDEGEE. CDR3 sequence: CASRTGLISGNTIYF. The DNA for the CDR3 is TGTGCCAGCAGAACTGGACTAATCTCTGGAAACACCATATATTTT.

The chain links TRBV19 to TRBJ2-1, with D possibly matching TRBD2 (6 bases). Looked up from germline, CDR1 is LNHDA and CDR2 is SQIVND (reference sequence). This CDR3 has 13 amino acids. Trimming left V 2 bases short and J 7 bases short, with 9 bases between. The CDR3 region has the DNA TGTGCCAGTAGTATAATAGGAGGGAATGAGCAGTTCTTC. Translation: CASSIIGGNEQFF.

The chain joins TRBV11-3 to TRBJ2-7, with a possible D match to TRBD1 (6 bases). Germline CDR1 reads SGHNT; CDR2 reads YENEEA. Trimming shortened V by 2 bases and J by 5 bases, and 13 bases separated the two germline ends. The CDR3 sequence is 14 residues long. The CDR3 DNA is TGTGCCAGCAGCTTATCAAACAGGGCCCACGAGCAGTACTTC. Translation gives CASSLSNRAHEQYF. Combining the CDR3 with reference TRBV11-3 and TRBJ2-7 gives the whole variable domain EAGVVQSPRYKIIEKKQPVAFWCNPISGHNTLYWYLQNLGQGPELLIRYENEEAVDDSQLPKDRFSAERLKGVDSTLKIQPAELGDSAVYLCASSLSNRAHEQYFGPGTRLTVT.

The V gene is TRBV28, the J gene TRBJ1-3; D unresolved. Germline CDR1 MDHEN, CDR2 SYDVKM. The CDR3 loop spans 17 amino acids. The germline V and J ends were trimmed by 1 base and 4 bases, with 17 bases remaining between them. The chain's CDR3 is CASSLFLRAVSGNTIYF. The CDR3 nucleotides are TGTGCCAGCAGTTTATTTTTGAGGGCGGTAAGCGGAAACACCATATATTTT.